The 21 T cell receptor beta chains given below trace back to one sample, sequenced in a study of cytomegalovirus exposure and HLA in healthy donors. The study ran its PCR with 60 Vbeta and 13 Jbeta primers. Some clones are missing from TCRdb's copy, which holds only in-frame ones; the method was immunoSEQ multiplex PCR. The repertoire includes 100,000 to 150,000 clones, 60% to 85% of them detected once, and about 1.6% sits in the top ten. The sample was PBMCs. The receptors originated from a woman in her late teens or twenties in good health and CMV-seronegative.

The rearrangement links TRBV5-4 to TRBJ1-1; TRBD1 matches at 8 bases. In germline, CDR1 is SGHNT, CDR2 YYREEE (reference sequence). J gave up 8 bases and V 0 bases, and 9 bases lay outside the gene matches. The CDR3 runs 15 residues. The CDR3 region has the DNA TGTGCCAGCAGCTTGGAAAGACAGGGGTGGGGGGAAGCTTTCTTT. Translated, it gives CASSLERQGWGEAFF.

A note on this clone: Compared with germline, one end of the junction differs, possibly owing to a read error. The rearrangement links TRBV4-2 to TRBJ2-7, with 7 bases identical to TRBD2. The CDR3 spans 17 residues. Germline V lookup: CDR1 LGHNA, CDR2 YNFKEQ. The CDR3 sequence: CVSSQDLPSGSSYEQYF. The CDR3 coding sequence is TGTGTCAGCAGCCAAGATCTACCTAGCGGTTCCTCCTACGAGCAGTACTTC.

CDR3: CASSYGGQGGTEAFF. The CDR3 bases are TGTGCCAGCAGTTACGGGGGACAGGGAGGCACTGAAGCTTTCTTT. The rearrangement links TRBV6-6 to TRBJ1-1; 9 nucleotides agree with TRBD1. Unmatched junction bases numbered 5, after V lost 2 bases and J lost 4 bases. The CDR3 runs to 15 residues. Per the germline V gene, CDR1 is MNHNY and CDR2 is SVGAGI (reference sequence).

The gene calls are TRBV9 and TRBJ1-2; D not certain. The germline V gene has CDR1 SGDLS and CDR2 YYNGEE. V was trimmed by 0 bases and J by 8 bases, leaving 11 bases between them. The CDR3 is 13 amino acids. Here the CDR3 reads CASSVASTTGYTF. DNA of the CDR3: TGTGCCAGCAGCGTAGCCAGTACTACGGGCTACACCTTC.

The V call is TRBV4-2, the J call TRBJ2-5, with D tentatively TRBD1 (6 bases). V was shortened by 4 bases and J by 3 bases, with 21 bases between the two germline ends. CDR1 and CDR2 from the germline V gene are LGHNA and YNFKEQ. The CDR3 sequence is 17 residues long. This CDR3 reads CASSLKPIKGHKETQYF. The CDR3 nucleotides read TGTGCCAGCAGCCTCAAGCCCATTAAGGGACACAAAGAGACCCAGTACTTC.

The chain employs TRBV6-4 and TRBJ2-2, with D unresolved. CDR1 is MRHNA, CDR2 SNTAGT, per germline. The CDR3 is 14 residues long. Trimming stripped 5 bases from V and 1 base from J, with 8 bases between. CDR3 coding DNA: TGTGCCAGCAGTCCGGTAGTGAACACCGGGGAGCTGTTTTTT. This gives the protein CASSPVVNTGELFF.

The chain employs TRBV7-2 and TRBJ1-2, with D uncertain. Trimming cost V 5 bases and J 4 bases, with 8 bases left between them. The CDR3 spans 12 residues. The germline V gene encodes CDR1 SGHTA and CDR2 FQGNSA. In DNA form, the CDR3 reads TGTGCCAGCAGCCAAACTTCCTATGGCTACACCTTC. Residues: CASSQTSYGYTF.

The chain couples TRBV19 to TRBJ1-2; D is uncertain. The CDR3 runs 13 residues. Trimming shortened V by 6 bases and J by 8 bases, and 16 bases separated the two germline ends. Per germline, CDR1 LNHDA and CDR2 SQIVND (reference sequence). The CDR3 protein is CASSPSSREGYTF. In DNA, the CDR3 is TGTGCCAGTAGCCCGTCGAGCCGGGAGGGCTACACCTTC.

This clone was counted a single time. This chain joins TRBV30 and TRBJ2-7; 9 nucleotides match TRBD2. Germline V gene lookup returns CDR1 GTSNPN and CDR2 SVGIG (reference sequence). The ends lost 2 bases at V and 4 bases at J; junction bases unmatched: 6. This CDR3 region has 14 residues. CDR3 in amino acids: CAWSPRLAAYEQYF. The CDR3 bases are TGTGCCTGGAGTCCGAGACTAGCGGCATACGAGCAGTACTTC. Together with reference TRBV30 and TRBJ2-7, the CDR3 gives the full variable domain: SQTIHQWPATLVQPVGSPLSLECTVEGTSNPNLYWYRQAAGRGLQLLFYSVGIGQISSEVPQNLSASRPQDRQFILSSKKLLLSDSGFYLCAWSPRLAAYEQYFGPGTRLTVT.

The chain recombines TRBV2 with TRBJ1-6, with 10 bases that match TRBD1. Germline CDR1 and CDR2: SNHLY and FYNNEI. The J segment lost 7 bases and the V segment lost 8 bases, leaving 8 bases of the junction unmatched. The CDR3 extends over 15 amino acids. As DNA, the CDR3 is TGTGCCAGCCGGGCGAGGACAGGGGGAAATTCACCCCTCCACTTT. Protein sequence: CASRARTGGNSPLHF. The variable domain in full, with the rest retrieved from reference TRBV2 and TRBJ1-6, is EPEVTQTPSHQVTQMGQEVILRCVPISNHLYFYWYRQILGQKVEFLVSFYNNEISEKSEIFDDQFSVERPDGSNFTLKIRSTKLEDSAMYFCASRARTGGNSPLHFGNGTRLTVT.

The chain carries TRBV27 and TRBJ2-5, with a weak D call TRBD2 (6 bases). This CDR3 comprises 15 residues. The germline V and J ends were trimmed by 3 bases and 5 bases, with 16 bases remaining between them. Germline CDR1 is MNHEY and CDR2 is SMNVEV (reference sequence). CDR3 in amino acids: CASSFGGTLRETQYF. The CDR3, as DNA: TGTGCCAGCAGTTTTGGGGGGACCCTTCGGGAGACCCAGTACTTC.

The chain uses TRBV27 and TRBJ2-5; 9 bases match TRBD2. The J call may be wrong; the DNA end is better matched by TRBJ2-7. Germline assignment: CDR1 MNHEY and CDR2 SMNVEV (reference sequence). The CDR3 is made up of 14 amino acids. CDR3 nucleotide sequence: TGTGCCAGCAGGCTAGCGGGATCTCTCTACGAGCAGTACTTC. Residues: CASRLAGSLYEQYF.

The chain recombines TRBV30 with TRBJ1-3, with 7 bases aligning to TRBD1. Germline V gene data show CDR1 as GTSNPN and CDR2 as SVGIG (reference sequence). This CDR3 contains 12 residues. V trimming: 7 bases; J trimming: 2 bases; junction bases outside the gene matches: 2. CDR3 sequence (DNA): TGTGCCTTTACAGGGGCTGGAAACACCATATATTTT. Encoded protein: CAFTGAGNTIYF. Variable domain in full (rest from reference TRBV30 and TRBJ1-3): SQTIHQWPATLVQPVGSPLSLECTVEGTSNPNLYWYRQAAGRGLQLLFYSVGIGQISSEVPQNLSASRPQDRQFILSSKKLLLSDSGFYLCAFTGAGNTIYFGEGSWLTVV.

The chain employs TRBV5-1 and TRBJ1-1, with no clear D. Germline V CDR1 and CDR2: SGHRS, YFSETQ. V lost 3 bases and J lost 5, with 17 bases in between. CDR3 length: 15 residues. The CDR3 reads CASSSLSTVETEAFF. CDR3 bases: TGCGCCAGCAGCTCCCTCTCCACTGTAGAAACTGAAGCTTTCTTT.

The chain employs TRBV25-1 and TRBJ2-5, with D perhaps TRBD1 (6 bases). Germline CDR1 MGHDK, CDR2 SYGVNS. V lost 3 bases to trimming and J lost 1 base, with 12 bases between them. The length of the CDR3 is 15 residues. CDR3 region: CASSESKGGQETQYF. Here the CDR3 DNA reads TGTGCCAGCAGTGAGTCGAAAGGGGGCCAAGAGACCCAGTACTTC.

The rearrangement joins TRBV15 to TRBJ2-7, with a weak D call TRBD1 (6 bases). The V and J ends lost 3 bases and 7 bases respectively, with 13 bases between them. CDR1 is LNHNV and CDR2 is YYDKDF in the germline V gene (reference sequence). The CDR3 runs 13 residues. This CDR3 reads CATSSSTGREQYF. CDR3 DNA: TGTGCCACCAGCAGTAGTACAGGGAGAGAGCAGTACTTC.

This chain uses TRBV30 with TRBJ1-1; 7 bases match TRBD1. Germline CDR1 reads GTSNPN; CDR2 reads SVGIG (reference sequence). Trimming at V came to 1 base and at J to 1 base, leaving 24 bases not matched to a gene. CDR3 length: 21 residues. CDR3 sequence reads: CAWSGLLLDRRRTWGNTEAFF. The CDR3 region has the DNA TGTGCCTGGAGTGGTTTACTCCTGGACAGGAGGAGGACTTGGGGGAACACTGAAGCTTTCTTT.

V gene TRBV14 combines with J gene TRBJ2-3; D remains ambiguous. The germline V and J ends were trimmed by 0 bases and 7 bases, with 11 bases remaining between them. This CDR3 is built from 14 residues. Per germline, CDR1 SGHDN and CDR2 FVKESK. CDR3 in amino acids: CASSQDLELNTQYF. CDR3 nucleotides: TGTGCCAGCAGCCAAGATCTCGAGCTAAATACGCAGTATTTT.

This chain uses TRBV5-6 with TRBJ2-7; D might be TRBD2 (7 bases). In germline, CDR1 is SGHDT, CDR2 YYEEEE. CDR3 length: 15 amino acids. V was clipped by 9 bases and J by 2 bases, with 21 bases between them. CDR3 bases: TGTGCCACCCGTAGTTGGGGGGGCATAGCCTACGAGCAGTACTTC. This sequence encodes CATRSWGGIAYEQYF.

This clone has only a few counts. V usage is TRBV5-6 and J usage is TRBJ1-2; the D is unclear. Trimming took off 4 bases at V and 6 bases at J, with 13 bases between the two ends. The germline gives CDR1 SGHDT, CDR2 YYEEEE. The CDR3 length is 13 residues. The CDR3 DNA is TGTGCCAGCAGCCGACAACTTCTTCATGGCTACACCTTC. It yields the protein CASSRQLLHGYTF. Combining the CDR3 with reference TRBV5-6 and TRBJ1-2 gives the whole variable domain DAGVTQSPTHLIKTRGQQVTLRCSPKSGHDTVSWYQQALGQGPQFIFQYYEEEERQRGNFPDRFSGHQFPNYSSELNVNALLLGDSALYLCASSRQLLHGYTFGSGTRLTVV.

About this clone: The same CDR3 also results from other DNA sequences found in this sample. The CDR3 DNA reads as TGCGCCAGCAGCTTGGGACAGCAAGAGACCCAGTACTTC. Translating gives CASSLGQQETQYF. V usage is TRBV5-1 and J usage is TRBJ2-5; a weak D match, TRBD1 (5 bases). The germline gives CDR1 SGHRS, CDR2 YFSETQ. Trimming removed 0 bases at V and 2 bases at J, with 5 bases between. The CDR3 is 13 residues long.